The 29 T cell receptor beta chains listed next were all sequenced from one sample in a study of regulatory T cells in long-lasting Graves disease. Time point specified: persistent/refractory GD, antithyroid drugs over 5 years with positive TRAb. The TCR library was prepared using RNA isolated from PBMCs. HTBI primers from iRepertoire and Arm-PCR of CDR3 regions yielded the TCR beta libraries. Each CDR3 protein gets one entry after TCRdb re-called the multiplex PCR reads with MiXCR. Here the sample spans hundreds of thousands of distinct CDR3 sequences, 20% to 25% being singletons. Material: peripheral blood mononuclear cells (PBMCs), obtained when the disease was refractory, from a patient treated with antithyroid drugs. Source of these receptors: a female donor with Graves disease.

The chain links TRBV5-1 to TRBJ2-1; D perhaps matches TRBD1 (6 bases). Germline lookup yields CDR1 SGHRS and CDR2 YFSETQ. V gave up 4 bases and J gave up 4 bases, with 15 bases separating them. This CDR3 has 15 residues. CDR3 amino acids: CASSPTGNPYNEQFF. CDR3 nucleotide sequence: TGCGCCAGCAGCCCCACAGGGAACCCTTACAATGAGCAGTTCTTC.

The CDR3 nucleotides are TGCAGTGCCTTAAGTCAGGTGAGCTGGGAGCAGTACTTC. The encoded protein is CSALSQVSWEQYF. This rearrangement joins TRBV20-1 to TRBJ2-7, with D unresolved. The V end lost 6 bases, the J end lost 7 bases, and 19 bases lay between the germline ends. Per the germline V gene, CDR1 is DFQATT and CDR2 is SNEGSKA (reference sequence). The CDR3 sequence is 13 residues long.

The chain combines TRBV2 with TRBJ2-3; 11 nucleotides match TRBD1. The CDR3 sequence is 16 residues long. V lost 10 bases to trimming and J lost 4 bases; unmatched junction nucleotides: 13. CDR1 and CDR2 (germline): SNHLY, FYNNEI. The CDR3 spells CATCPGTGGGSDTQYF. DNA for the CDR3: TGTGCCACATGTCCCGGGACAGGGGGAGGCTCAGATACGCAGTATTTT.

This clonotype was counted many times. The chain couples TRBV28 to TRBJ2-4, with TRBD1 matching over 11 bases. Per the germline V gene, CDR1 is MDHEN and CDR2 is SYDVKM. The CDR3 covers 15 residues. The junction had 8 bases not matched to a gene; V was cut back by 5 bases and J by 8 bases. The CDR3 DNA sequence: TGTGCCAGCAGTCTCCTCGGACAGGGGGCAGACATTCAGTACTTC. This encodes CASSLLGQGADIQYF.

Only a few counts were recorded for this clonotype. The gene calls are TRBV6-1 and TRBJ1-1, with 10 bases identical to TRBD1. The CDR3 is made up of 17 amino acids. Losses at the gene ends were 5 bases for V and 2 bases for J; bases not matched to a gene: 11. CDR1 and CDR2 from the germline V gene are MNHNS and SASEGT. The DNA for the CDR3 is TGTGCCAGCAGTCGAACTCCGGGACAGGGGCTAAACACTGAAGCTTTCTTT. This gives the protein CASSRTPGQGLNTEAFF.

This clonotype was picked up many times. The CDR3 bases are TGTGCCATCAGTGAGAAGAACGAGCAGTACTTC. Residues: CAISEKNEQYF. V and J are TRBV10-3 and TRBJ2-7, with D unresolved. Trimming cost V 2 bases and J 5 bases, with 4 bases left between them. CDR3 size: 11 residues. From germline, CDR1 is ENHRY and CDR2 SYGVKD.

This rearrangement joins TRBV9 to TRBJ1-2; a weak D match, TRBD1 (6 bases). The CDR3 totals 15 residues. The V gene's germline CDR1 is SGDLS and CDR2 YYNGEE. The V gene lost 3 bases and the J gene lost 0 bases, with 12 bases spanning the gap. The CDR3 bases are TGTGCCAGCAGCGCTAGGGGGGTTACTAACTATGGCTACACCTTC. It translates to CASSARGVTNYGYTF.

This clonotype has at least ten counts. The CDR3 coding sequence is TGTGCCAGCAGCCTGGACCTAGGGGGGTTAGACGAGCAGTACTTC. It codes for CASSLDLGGLDEQYF. The chain combines TRBV7-9 with TRBJ2-7; D may match TRBD1 or TRBD2 (6 bases each). CDR3 length: 15 amino acids. The V gene's germline CDR1 is SEHNR and CDR2 FQNEAQ (reference sequence). Trimming left V 5 bases short and J 5 bases short, with 19 bases between.

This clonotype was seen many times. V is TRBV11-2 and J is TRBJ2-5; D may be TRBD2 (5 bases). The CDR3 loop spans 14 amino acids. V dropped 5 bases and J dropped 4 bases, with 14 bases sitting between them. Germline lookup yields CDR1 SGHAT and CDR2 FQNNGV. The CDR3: CASSPHPRGETQYF. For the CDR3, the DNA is TGTGCCAGCAGCCCCCATCCCCGGGGAGAGACCCAGTACTTC.

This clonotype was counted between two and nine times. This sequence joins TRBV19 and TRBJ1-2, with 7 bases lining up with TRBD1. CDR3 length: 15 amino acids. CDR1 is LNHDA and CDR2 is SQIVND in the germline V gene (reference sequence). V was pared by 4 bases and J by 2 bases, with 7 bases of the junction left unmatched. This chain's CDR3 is CASSTLQGGNYGYTF. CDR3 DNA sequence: TGTGCCAGTAGTACCCTCCAGGGGGGAAACTATGGCTACACCTTC. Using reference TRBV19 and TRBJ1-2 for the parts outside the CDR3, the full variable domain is DGGITQSPKYLFRKEGQNVTLSCEQNLNHDAMYWYRQDPGQGLRLIYYSQIVNDFQKGDIAEGYSVSREKKESFPLTVTSAQKNPTAFYLCASSTLQGGNYGYTFGSGTRLTVV.

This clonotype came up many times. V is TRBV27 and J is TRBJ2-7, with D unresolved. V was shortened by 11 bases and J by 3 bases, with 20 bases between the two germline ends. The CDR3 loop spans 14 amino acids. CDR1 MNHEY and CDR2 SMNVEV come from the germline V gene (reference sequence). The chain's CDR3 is CAVTGLPANYEQYF. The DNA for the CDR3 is TGTGCCGTCACGGGTCTCCCTGCCAACTACGAGCAGTACTTC.

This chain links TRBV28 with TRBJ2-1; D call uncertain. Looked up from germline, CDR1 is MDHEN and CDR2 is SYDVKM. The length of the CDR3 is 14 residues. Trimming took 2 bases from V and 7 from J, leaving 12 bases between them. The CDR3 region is CASSLTPSRNEQFF. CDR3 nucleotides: TGTGCCAGCAGTTTAACCCCGTCACGTAATGAGCAGTTCTTC.

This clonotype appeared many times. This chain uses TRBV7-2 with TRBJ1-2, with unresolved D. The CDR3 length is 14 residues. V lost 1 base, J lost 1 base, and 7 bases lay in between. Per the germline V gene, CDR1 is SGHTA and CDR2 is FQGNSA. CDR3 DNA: TGTGCCAGCAGCTTAGTTCGGGGTAACTATGGCTACACCTTC. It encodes CASSLVRGNYGYTF.

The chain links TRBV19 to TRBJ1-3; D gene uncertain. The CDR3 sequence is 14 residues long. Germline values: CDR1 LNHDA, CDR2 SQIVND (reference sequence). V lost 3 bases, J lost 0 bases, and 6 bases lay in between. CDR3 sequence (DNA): TGTGCCAGTAGTATCGAGGACTCTGGAAACACCATATATTTT. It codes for CASSIEDSGNTIYF.

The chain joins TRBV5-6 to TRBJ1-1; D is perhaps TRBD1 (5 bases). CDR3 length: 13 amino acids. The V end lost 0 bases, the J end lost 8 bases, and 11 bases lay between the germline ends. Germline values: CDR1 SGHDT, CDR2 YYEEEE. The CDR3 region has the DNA TGTGCCAGCAGCTTGGAGGGGCCAAGCGAAGCTTTCTTT. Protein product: CASSLEGPSEAFF.

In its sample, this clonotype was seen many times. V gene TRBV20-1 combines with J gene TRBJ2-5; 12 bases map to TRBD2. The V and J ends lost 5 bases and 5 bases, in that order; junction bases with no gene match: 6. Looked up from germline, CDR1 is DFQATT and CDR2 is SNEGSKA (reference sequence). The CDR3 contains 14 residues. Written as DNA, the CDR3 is TGCAGTGCTCCGACTAGCGGGAGTGGGGAGACCCAGTACTTC. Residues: CSAPTSGSGETQYF.

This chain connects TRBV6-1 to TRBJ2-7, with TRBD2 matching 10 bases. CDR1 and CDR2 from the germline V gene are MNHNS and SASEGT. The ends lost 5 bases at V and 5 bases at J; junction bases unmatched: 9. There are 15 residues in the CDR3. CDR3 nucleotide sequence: TGTGCCAGCAGTCCCTTCACTAGCGGGGAAAACGAGCAGTACTTC. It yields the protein CASSPFTSGENEQYF.

The chain's CDR3 is CASSQGRGEETQYF. Here the CDR3 DNA reads TGCGCCAGCAGCCAAGGGAGAGGGGAGGAGACCCAGTACTTC. V gene TRBV4-1 combines with J gene TRBJ2-5, with D perhaps being TRBD1 or TRBD2 (5 bases each). The CDR3 spans 14 residues. Germline V gives CDR1 MGHRA, CDR2 YSYEKL. V was cut by 1 base and J by 5 bases, with 11 bases left in between.

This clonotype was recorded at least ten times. CDR3 nucleotide sequence: TGTGCCAGCAGTAGGACAGGGAACACCGGGGAGCTGTTTTTT. Translating gives CASSRTGNTGELFF. This chain links TRBV2 with TRBJ2-2; 7 nucleotides agree with TRBD1. J lost 1 base, V lost 5 bases, and 1 base had no gene match. Germline lookup yields CDR1 SNHLY and CDR2 FYNNEI. The CDR3 consists of 14 residues.

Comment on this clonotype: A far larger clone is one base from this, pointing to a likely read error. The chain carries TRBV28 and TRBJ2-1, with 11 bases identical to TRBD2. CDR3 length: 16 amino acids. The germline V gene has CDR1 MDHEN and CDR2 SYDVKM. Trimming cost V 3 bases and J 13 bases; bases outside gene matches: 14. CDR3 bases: TGTGCCAGCAGTTTCTTGCTAGCGGGAGGTCTAGAGACCCAGTTCTTC. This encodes CASSFLLAGGLETQFF.

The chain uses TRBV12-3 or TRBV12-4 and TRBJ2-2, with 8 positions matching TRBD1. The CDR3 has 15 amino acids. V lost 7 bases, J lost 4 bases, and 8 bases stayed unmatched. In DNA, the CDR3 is TGTGCCAGCAAGGGGCAGGGGGCAAGCACCGGGGAGCTGTTTTTT. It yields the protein CASKGQGASTGELFF.

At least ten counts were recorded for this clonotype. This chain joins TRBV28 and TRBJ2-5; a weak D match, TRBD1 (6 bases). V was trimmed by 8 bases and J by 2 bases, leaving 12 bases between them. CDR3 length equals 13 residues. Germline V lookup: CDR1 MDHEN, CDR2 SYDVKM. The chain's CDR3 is CASSGQSQETQYF. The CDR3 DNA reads TGTGCCAGCTCTGGACAGTCACAAGAGACCCAGTACTTC. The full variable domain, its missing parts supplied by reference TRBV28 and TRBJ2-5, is DVKVTQSSRYLVKRTGEKVFLECVQDMDHENMFWYRQDPGLGLRLIYFSYDVKMKEKGDIPEGYSVSREKKERFSLILESASTNQTSMYLCASSGQSQETQYFGPGTRLLVL.

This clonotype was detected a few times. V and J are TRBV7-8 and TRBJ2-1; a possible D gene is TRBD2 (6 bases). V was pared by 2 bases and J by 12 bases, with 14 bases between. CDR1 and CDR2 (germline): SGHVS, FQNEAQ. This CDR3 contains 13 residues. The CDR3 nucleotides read TGTGCCAGCAGCTTATTCCCGGGACTCCCGCAGTTCTTC. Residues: CASSLFPGLPQFF.

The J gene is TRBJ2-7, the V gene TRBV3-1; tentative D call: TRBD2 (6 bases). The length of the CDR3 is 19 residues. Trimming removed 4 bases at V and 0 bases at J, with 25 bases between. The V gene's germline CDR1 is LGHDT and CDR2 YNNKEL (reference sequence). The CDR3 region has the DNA TGTGCCAGCAGCCGGGGACTGCTTTCGGTTCGCGACCTCTCCTACGAGCAGTACTTC. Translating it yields CASSRGLLSVRDLSYEQYF.

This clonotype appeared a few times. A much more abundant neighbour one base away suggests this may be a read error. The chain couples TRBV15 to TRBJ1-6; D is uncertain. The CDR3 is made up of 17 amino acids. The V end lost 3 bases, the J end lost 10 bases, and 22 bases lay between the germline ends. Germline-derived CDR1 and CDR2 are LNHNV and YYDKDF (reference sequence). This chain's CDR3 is CATSSPKLAGGLSPLHF. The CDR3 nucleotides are TGTGCCACCAGCAGCCCAAAGTTGGCAGGCGGACTATCACCCCTCCACTTT.

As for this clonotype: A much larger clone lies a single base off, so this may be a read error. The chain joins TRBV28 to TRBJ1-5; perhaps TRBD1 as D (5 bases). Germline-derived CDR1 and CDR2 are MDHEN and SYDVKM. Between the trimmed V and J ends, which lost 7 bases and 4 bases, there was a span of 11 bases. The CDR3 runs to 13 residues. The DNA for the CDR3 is TGTGCCAGCATCCCGACAGATAATCAGCCCCAGCATTTT. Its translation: CASIPTDNQPQHF.

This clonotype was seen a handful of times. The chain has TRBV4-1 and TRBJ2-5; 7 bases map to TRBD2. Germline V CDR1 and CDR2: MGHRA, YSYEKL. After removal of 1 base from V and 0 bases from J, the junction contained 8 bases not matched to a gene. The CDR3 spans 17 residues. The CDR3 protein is CASSQVWGGDDQETQYF. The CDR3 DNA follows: TGCGCCAGCAGCCAAGTCTGGGGGGGAGACGACCAAGAGACCCAGTACTTC.

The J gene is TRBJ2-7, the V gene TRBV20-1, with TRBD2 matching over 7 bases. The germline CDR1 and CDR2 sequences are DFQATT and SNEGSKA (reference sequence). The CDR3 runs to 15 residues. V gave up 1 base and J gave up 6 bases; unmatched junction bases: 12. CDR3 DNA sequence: TGCAGTGCTAGAGCTGGCGGGAGCGTAGGTGTCGAGCAGTACTTC. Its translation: CSARAGGSVGVEQYF.

DNA for the CDR3: TGTGCCAGCAGCTCCGATCCTAGCGGTAAGCAGTTCTTC. Its translation: CASSSDPSGKQFF. This chain connects TRBV7-2 to TRBJ2-1; 7 bases are a match to TRBD2. CDR1 SGHTA and CDR2 FQGNSA come from the germline V gene. V shed 4 bases, J shed 11 bases, and the junction held 8 bases outside the gene matches. This CDR3 has 13 amino acids.